This TCR beta chain stems from a study of shared clonotypes between healthy human individuals. Measured with immunoSEQ multiplex PCR; TCRdb has only the in-frame clones, and not every one. This repertoire shows roughly 1 million clones, approximately 70% found once; its top ten account for approximately 1.5%. To note about this clone: The antigen remains unidentified.

Naive CD4+ cells were CD45RA-selected; the remaining cells were memory. Trimming at V came to 1 base and at J to 5 bases, leaving 6 bases not matched to a gene. CDR3 length: 15 amino acids. CDR1 KGHSH and CDR2 LQKENI come from the germline V gene. Findings and limits, study-wide: Non-shared clonotypes had lower generation probabilities than clonotypes shared by all four sorted-subset donors.

The sequenced material came from memory CD4+ T cells sorted from blood. The sample's subset: CD45RA-negative fraction. The gene calls are TRBV18 and TRBJ1-2; TRBD1 matches at 8 bases. This clonotype was obtained from a man aged 18-30 years in good health. The CDR3 nucleotides read TGTGCCAGCTCACCACTCGGTAGGACAGGGTATGGCTACACCTTC. Residues: CASSPLGRTGYGYTF.